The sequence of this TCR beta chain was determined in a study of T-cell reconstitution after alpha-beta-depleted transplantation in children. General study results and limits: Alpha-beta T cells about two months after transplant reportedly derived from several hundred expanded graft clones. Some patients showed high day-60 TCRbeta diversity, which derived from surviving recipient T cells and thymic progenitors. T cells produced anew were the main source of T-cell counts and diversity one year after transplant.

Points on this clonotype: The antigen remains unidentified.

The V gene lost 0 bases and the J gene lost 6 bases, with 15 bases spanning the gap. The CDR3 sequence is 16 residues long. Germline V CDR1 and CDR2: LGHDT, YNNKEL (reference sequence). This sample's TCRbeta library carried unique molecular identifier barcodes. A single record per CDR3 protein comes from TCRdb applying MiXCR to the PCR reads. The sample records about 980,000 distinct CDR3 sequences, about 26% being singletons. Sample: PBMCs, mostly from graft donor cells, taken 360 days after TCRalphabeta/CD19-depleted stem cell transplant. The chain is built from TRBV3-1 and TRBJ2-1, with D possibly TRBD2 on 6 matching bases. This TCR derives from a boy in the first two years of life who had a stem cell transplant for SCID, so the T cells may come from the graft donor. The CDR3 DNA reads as TGTGCCAGCAGCCAAGATAAACTGGGACTCTTCAATGAGCAGTTCTTC. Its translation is CASSQDKLGLFNEQFF.